A single sample is the source of the 12 T cell receptor beta chains below, sequenced in a study of T cell responses to AZD1222 COVID-19 vaccine. Data came from immunoSEQ multiplex PCR; TCRdb stores just in-frame clones and leaves some out. The data show 140,000 to 150,000 clones, roughly nine tenths seen once. The sample here was peripheral blood, taken on day 0 of AZD1222 vaccination. The receptors shown here come from an adult in good health.

Written as DNA, the CDR3 is TGTGCCAGCTCGCTCGGGGGGGGAGCGGGCACTGAAGCTTTCTTT. Protein sequence: CASSLGGGAGTEAFF. The chain joins TRBV6-5 to TRBJ1-1, with a weak D call TRBD1 (5 bases). The CDR3 spans 15 residues. Germline V gene data show CDR1 as MNHEY and CDR2 as SVGAGI. Trimming left V 8 bases short and J 4 bases short, with 20 bases between.

A single count supports this clone. This chain uses TRBV2 with TRBJ1-2, with D unresolved. This CDR3 is 14 amino acids long. Germline CDR1 is SNHLY and CDR2 is FYNNEI. Trimming pared 2 bases from V and 1 base from J, leaving 8 bases between. CDR3 in DNA: TGTGCCAGCAGTGAACAGAGACTTAACTATGGCTACACCTTC. The encoded protein is CASSEQRLNYGYTF.

The V call is TRBV5-1, the J call TRBJ2-1; 9 bases line up with TRBD2. Germline-derived CDR1 and CDR2 are SGHRS and YFSETQ. With 2 bases clipped from V and 2 bases from J, the junction kept 2 bases outside the gene matches. The CDR3 has 15 residues. As DNA, the CDR3 is TGCGCCAGCAGCTTTAGCGGGAGCACCTACAATGAGCAGTTCTTC. This sequence encodes CASSFSGSTYNEQFF. The whole variable domain, filled in from reference TRBV5-1 and TRBJ2-1, reads KAGVTQTPRYLIKTRGQQVTLSCSPISGHRSVSWYQQTPGQGLQFLFEYFSETQRNKGNFPGRFSGRQFSNSRSEMNVSTLELGDSALYLCASSFSGSTYNEQFFGPGTRLTVL.

The chain uses TRBV7-9 and TRBJ1-6; tentatively, D is TRBD1 (6 bases). Trimming took off 4 bases at V and 11 bases at J, with 12 bases between the two ends. From germline, CDR1 is SEHNR and CDR2 FQNEAQ (reference sequence). The CDR3 is made up of 13 amino acids. CDR3: CASSSAGGPPLHF. The CDR3 coding sequence is TGTGCCAGCAGCTCCGCCGGGGGCCCACCCCTCCACTTT.

The chain joins TRBV19 to TRBJ1-5; no firm D call. Between the trimmed V and J ends, which lost 0 bases and 5 bases, there was a span of 11 bases. Germline V gives CDR1 LNHDA, CDR2 SQIVND (reference sequence). This CDR3 is built from 15 residues. CDR3 coding DNA: TGTGCCAGTAGTATAGATCGAGGGCGGGATCAGCCCCAGCATTTT. Its translation is CASSIDRGRDQPQHF.

On this clone itself: Distinct nucleotide sequences in the sample also encode this CDR3. This chain uses TRBV12-3 or TRBV12-4 with TRBJ1-2, with D unclear. Trimming took off 4 bases at V and 8 bases at J, with 5 bases between the two ends. The CDR3 consists of 10 residues. The CDR3: CASSSRGYTF. For the CDR3, the DNA is TGTGCCAGCAGTTCCCGGGGCTACACCTTC.

The chain recombines TRBV6-5 with TRBJ1-1, with unresolved D. The germline V gene has CDR1 MNHEY and CDR2 SVGAGI. Trimming took 6 bases from V and 5 from J, leaving 19 bases between them. The CDR3 length is 15 residues. CDR3 nucleotides: TGTGCCAGCAGCGCCCCCGAATTGAGAGGAACTGAAGCTTTCTTT. Amino acids: CASSAPELRGTEAFF.

The chain joins TRBV2 to TRBJ1-3, with D maybe TRBD1 (5 bases). V lost 6 bases and J 0 bases, leaving 12 bases between the germline ends. Germline V gene lookup returns CDR1 SNHLY and CDR2 FYNNEI. CDR3 length equals 15 residues. CDR3 residues: CASREWTTSGNTIYF. The CDR3 DNA sequence: TGTGCCAGCAGGGAGTGGACAACCTCTGGAAACACCATATATTTT.

This rearrangement joins TRBV24-1 to TRBJ2-2; 9 nucleotides agree with TRBD1. The V gene's germline CDR1 is KGHDR and CDR2 SFDVKD. The CDR3 is 18 amino acids. J lost 5 bases, V lost 3 bases, and 12 bases had no gene match. The CDR3 DNA follows: TGTGCCACCAGTGATACACAGGGGGCCGGTAACTTTACCGGGGAGCTGTTTTTT. Its translation: CATSDTQGAGNFTGELFF.

CDR3 in amino acids: CATSDTGTASLYGYTF. The DNA of the CDR3 is TGTGCCACCAGTGATACCGGGACAGCCTCTTTGTATGGCTACACCTTC. The V and J genes are TRBV24-1 and TRBJ1-2; 7 bases align to TRBD1. Germline CDR1 is KGHDR and CDR2 is SFDVKD. The CDR3 is 16 residues long. V shed 3 bases and J 5 bases; nucleotides not matched to a gene: 11.

The rearrangement uses TRBV20-1 and TRBJ2-3; unclear D gene. This CDR3 region has 10 residues. Deletions cut 3 bases from V and 6 bases from J, with 4 bases between. Germline CDR1 is DFQATT and CDR2 is SNEGSKA (reference sequence). In nucleotides, the CDR3 is TGCAGTGCTAGGAGGGATACGCAGTATTTT. It encodes CSARRDTQYF.

This clone was detected only a few times. The rearrangement joins TRBV5-1 to TRBJ1-6, with no clear D. There are 12 residues in the CDR3. Trimming shortened V by 4 bases and J by 13 bases, and 12 bases separated the two germline ends. Per the germline V gene, CDR1 is SGHRS and CDR2 is YFSETQ. The CDR3, as DNA: TGCGCCAGCAGCAACGACCGGAGGCCCCTCCACTTT. Protein: CASSNDRRPLHF.